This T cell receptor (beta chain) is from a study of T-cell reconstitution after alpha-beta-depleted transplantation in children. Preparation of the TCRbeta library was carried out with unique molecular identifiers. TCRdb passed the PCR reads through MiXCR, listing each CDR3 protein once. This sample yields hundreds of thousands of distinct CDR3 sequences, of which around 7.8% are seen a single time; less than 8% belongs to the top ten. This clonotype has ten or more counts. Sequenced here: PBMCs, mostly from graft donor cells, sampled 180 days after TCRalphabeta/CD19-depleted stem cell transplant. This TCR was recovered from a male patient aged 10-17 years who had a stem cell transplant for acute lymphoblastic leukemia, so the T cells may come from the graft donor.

The CDR3, as DNA: TGTGCCAGCATCCCAGGGGATTTAAACACTGAAGCTTTCTTT. Residues: CASIPGDLNTEAFF. The chain has TRBV6-2 or TRBV6-3 and TRBJ1-1; weak D call: TRBD1 (6 bases). Per germline, CDR1 MNHEY and CDR2 SVGEGT. The CDR3 consists of 14 residues. The V gene lost 7 bases and the J gene lost 2 bases, with 14 bases spanning the gap.